A single sample gave rise to the 11 T cell receptor beta chains below, sequenced in a study of a mutant IDH1 vaccine in newly diagnosed glioma. Repertoires were generated with immunoSEQ multiplex PCR, while TCRdb's copy carries only in-frame clones and drops some. Here the sample spans more than 55,000 clones, around 82% being singletons. Documented time point: week 5, during vaccination. Vaccination comprised doses that each held 300 ug of mutant IDH1 20-mer peptide, plus topical imiquimod. The antigens these receptors bind are not known. The sequenced sample was PBMCs, obtained from a glioma patient whose treatment included an IDH1 peptide vaccine. Receptors originate from a woman aged 18-30 years with glioma. Some clones in this sample may be carry-over from other donors' samples.

The J gene is TRBJ1-1, the V gene TRBV7-2; D not resolved. The CDR3 has 16 amino acids. The V gene's germline CDR1 is SGHTA and CDR2 FQGNSA. The V end lost 2 bases, the J end lost 7 bases, and 20 bases lay between the germline ends. CDR3 region: CASSLSPSPDKFEAFF. Here the CDR3 DNA reads TGTGCCAGCAGCTTAAGCCCATCTCCAGACAAATTTGAAGCTTTCTTT.

The chain links TRBV6-1 to TRBJ2-1; D unclear. Trimming removed 6 bases from V and 3 bases from J, with 9 bases in between. The CDR3 contains 13 residues. Germline loops: CDR1 MNHNS, CDR2 SASEGT. The CDR3 sequence: CASSDGIYNEQFF. DNA of the CDR3: TGTGCCAGCAGCGATGGCATCTACAATGAGCAGTTCTTC.

The V call is TRBV7-2, the J call TRBJ2-7, with D uncertain. CDR3 length equals 14 residues. Deletions cut 5 bases from V and 1 base from J, with 12 bases between. Per germline, CDR1 SGHTA and CDR2 FQGNSA. CDR3 bases: TGTGCCAGCAGCCGGAGCAGCAGATCCTACGAGCAGTACTTC. It specifies CASSRSSRSYEQYF. The variable domain in full, with the rest retrieved from reference TRBV7-2 and TRBJ2-7, is GAGVSQSPSNKVTEKGKDVELRCDPISGHTALYWYRQSLGQGLEFLIYFQGNSAPDKSGLPSDRFSAERTGGSVSTLTIQRTQQEDSAVYLCASSRSSRSYEQYFGPGTRLTVT.

This clone was detected once. This chain joins TRBV5-4 and TRBJ2-3; 9 bases are shared with TRBD1. The CDR3 contains 16 residues. Germline trimming cut 4 bases from V and 4 bases from J; bases unmatched to any gene: 10. Germline-derived CDR1 and CDR2 are SGHNT and YYREEE (reference sequence). The chain's CDR3 is CASSLPRQGVADTQYF. The CDR3 DNA sequence: TGTGCCAGCAGCCTTCCTCGACAGGGGGTAGCAGATACGCAGTATTTT.

J is TRBJ1-2 and V is TRBV27; maybe TRBD1 (5 bases). V was shortened by 2 bases and J by 5 bases, with 9 bases between the two germline ends. There are 13 residues in the CDR3. The germline CDR1 and CDR2 sequences are MNHEY and SMNVEV (reference sequence). The DNA for the CDR3 is TGTGCCAGCAGTTTAGGGGCTGGGTATGGCTACACCTTC. Translating gives CASSLGAGYGYTF.

This clone was observed a handful of times. V and J are TRBV6-4 and TRBJ2-1; 11 bases fit TRBD2. V was pared by 6 bases and J by 7 bases, with 8 bases of the junction left unmatched. Looked up from germline, CDR1 is MRHNA and CDR2 is SNTAGT. This CDR3 has 15 amino acids. As DNA, the CDR3 is TGTGCCAGCAGGCAAACTAGCGGGAGTGTAAATGAGCAGTTCTTC. This sequence encodes CASRQTSGSVNEQFF.

This clone was seen a few times. The chain is built from TRBV30 and TRBJ1-5; D remains ambiguous. Germline V gives CDR1 GTSNPN, CDR2 SVGIG (reference sequence). The CDR3 has 12 amino acids. V lost 5 bases and J lost 3, with 8 bases in between. This chain's CDR3 is CAWGRYNQPQHF. In DNA form, the CDR3 reads TGTGCCTGGGGACGGTACAATCAGCCCCAGCATTTT.

The rearrangement links TRBV5-6 to TRBJ1-3; D is possibly TRBD1 (5 bases). Looked up from germline, CDR1 is SGHDT and CDR2 is YYEEEE. The CDR3 has 11 amino acids. Trimming pared 6 bases from V and 9 bases from J, leaving 10 bases between. The DNA of the CDR3 is TGTGCCAGCACCCTCGGGGGCACCATATATTTT. Amino acids: CASTLGGTIYF.

V and J are TRBV5-4 and TRBJ1-1; D remains ambiguous. The germline V gene has CDR1 SGHNT and CDR2 YYREEE (reference sequence). Trimming took off 0 bases at V and 0 bases at J, with 3 bases between the two ends. There are 13 residues in the CDR3. The CDR3 bases are TGTGCCAGCAGCTTGGTAGTGAACACTGAAGCTTTCTTT. Translating it yields CASSLVVNTEAFF.

The J gene is TRBJ1-5, the V gene TRBV30, with TRBD1 matching over 8 bases. The CDR3 contains 15 residues. V gave up 3 bases and J gave up 5 bases; unmatched junction bases: 9. CDR1 is GTSNPN and CDR2 is SVGIG in the germline V gene (reference sequence). The CDR3 reads CAWSRRRQGYQPQHF. CDR3 DNA sequence: TGTGCCTGGAGCCGCCGGAGACAGGGGTATCAGCCCCAGCATTTT. Filled out from reference TRBV30 and TRBJ1-5, the complete variable domain reads SQTIHQWPATLVQPVGSPLSLECTVEGTSNPNLYWYRQAAGRGLQLLFYSVGIGQISSEVPQNLSASRPQDRQFILSSKKLLLSDSGFYLCAWSRRRQGYQPQHFGDGTRLSIL.

The chain carries TRBV19 and TRBJ2-7; possibly TRBD1 or TRBD2 for D (5 bases each). This CDR3 has 14 residues. CDR1 is LNHDA, CDR2 SQIVND, per germline (reference sequence). The V end was cut by 4 bases, the J end by 5 bases, with 15 bases between. CDR3 sequence (DNA): TGTGCCAGTAGTACCGGGACGATGGGTGACGAGCAGTACTTC. It specifies CASSTGTMGDEQYF.